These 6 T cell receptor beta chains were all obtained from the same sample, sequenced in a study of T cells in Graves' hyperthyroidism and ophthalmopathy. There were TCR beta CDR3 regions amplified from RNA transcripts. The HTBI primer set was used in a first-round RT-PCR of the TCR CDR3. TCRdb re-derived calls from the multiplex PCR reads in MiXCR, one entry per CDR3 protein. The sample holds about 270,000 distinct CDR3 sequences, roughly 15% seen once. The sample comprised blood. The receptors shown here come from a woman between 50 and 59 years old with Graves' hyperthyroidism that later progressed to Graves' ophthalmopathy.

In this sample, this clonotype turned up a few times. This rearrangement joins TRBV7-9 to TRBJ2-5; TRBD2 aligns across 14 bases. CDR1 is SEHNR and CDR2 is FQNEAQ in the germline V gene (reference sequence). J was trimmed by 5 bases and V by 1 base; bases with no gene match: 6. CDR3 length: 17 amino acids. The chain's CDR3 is CASSLGGTSGSLETQYF. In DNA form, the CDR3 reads TGTGCCAGCAGCTTAGGAGGGACTAGCGGGAGTTTGGAGACCCAGTACTTC. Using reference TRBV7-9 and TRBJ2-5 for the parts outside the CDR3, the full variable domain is DTGVSQNPRHKITKRGQNVTFRCDPISEHNRLYWYRQTLGQGPEFLTYFQNEAQLEKSRLLSDRFSAERPKGSFSTLEIQRTEQGDSAMYLCASSLGGTSGSLETQYFGPGTRLLVL.

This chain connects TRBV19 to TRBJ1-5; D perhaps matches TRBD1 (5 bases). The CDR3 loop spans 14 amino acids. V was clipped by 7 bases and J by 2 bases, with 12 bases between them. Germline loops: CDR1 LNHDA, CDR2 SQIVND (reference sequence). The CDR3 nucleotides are TGTGCCAGTACCCTCGGGACCCGCAATCAGCCCCAGCATTTT. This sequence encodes CASTLGTRNQPQHF.

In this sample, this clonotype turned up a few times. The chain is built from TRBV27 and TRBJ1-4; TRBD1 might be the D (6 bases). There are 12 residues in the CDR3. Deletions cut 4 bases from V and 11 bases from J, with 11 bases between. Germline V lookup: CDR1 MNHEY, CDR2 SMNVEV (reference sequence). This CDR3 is CASSSTGRKLFF. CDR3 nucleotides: TGTGCCAGCAGTTCGACAGGTCGGAAACTGTTTTTT.

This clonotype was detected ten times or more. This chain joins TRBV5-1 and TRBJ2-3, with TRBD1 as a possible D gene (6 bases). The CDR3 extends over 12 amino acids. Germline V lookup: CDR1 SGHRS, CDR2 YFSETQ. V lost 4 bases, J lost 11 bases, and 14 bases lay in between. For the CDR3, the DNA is TGCGCCAGCAGCGAAACAGGGTGGGGGCAGTATTTT. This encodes CASSETGWGQYF. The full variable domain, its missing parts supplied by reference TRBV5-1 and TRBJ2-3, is KAGVTQTPRYLIKTRGQQVTLSCSPISGHRSVSWYQQTPGQGLQFLFEYFSETQRNKGNFPGRFSGRQFSNSRSEMNVSTLELGDSALYLCASSETGWGQYFGPGTRLTVL.

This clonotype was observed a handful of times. CDR3 region: CASSPTGDLGTEAFF. For the CDR3, the DNA is TGTGCCAGCTCACCAACTGGGGATCTGGGCACTGAAGCTTTCTTT. The chain links TRBV18 to TRBJ1-1; D gene unclear. V lost 2 bases and J 4 bases, leaving 14 bases between the germline ends. Germline V lookup: CDR1 KGHSH, CDR2 LQKENI. This CDR3 has 15 amino acids.

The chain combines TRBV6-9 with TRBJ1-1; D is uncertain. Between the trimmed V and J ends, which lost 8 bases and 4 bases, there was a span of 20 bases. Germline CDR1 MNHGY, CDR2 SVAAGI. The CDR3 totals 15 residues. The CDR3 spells CASGLQHRGLTEAFF. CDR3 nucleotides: TGTGCCAGCGGTTTACAACACCGAGGACTCACTGAAGCTTTCTTT.